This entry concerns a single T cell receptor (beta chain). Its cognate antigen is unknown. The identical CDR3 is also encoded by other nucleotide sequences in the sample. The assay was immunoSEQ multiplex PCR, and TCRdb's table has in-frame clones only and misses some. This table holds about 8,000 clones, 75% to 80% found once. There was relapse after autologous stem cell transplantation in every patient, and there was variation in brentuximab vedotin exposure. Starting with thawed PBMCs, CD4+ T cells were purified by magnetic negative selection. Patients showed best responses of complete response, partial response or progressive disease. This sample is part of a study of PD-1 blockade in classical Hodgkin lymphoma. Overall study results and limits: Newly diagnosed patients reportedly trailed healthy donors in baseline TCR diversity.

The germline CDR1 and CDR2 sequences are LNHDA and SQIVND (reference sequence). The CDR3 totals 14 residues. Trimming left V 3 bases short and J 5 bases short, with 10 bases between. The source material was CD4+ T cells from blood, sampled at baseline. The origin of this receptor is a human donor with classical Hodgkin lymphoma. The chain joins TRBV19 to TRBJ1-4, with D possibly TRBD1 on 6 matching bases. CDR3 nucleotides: TGTGCCAGTAGTATTTGGCAGGGGAATGAAAAACTGTTTTTT. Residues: CASSIWQGNEKLFF. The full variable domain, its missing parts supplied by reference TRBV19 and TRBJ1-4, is DGGITQSPKYLFRKEGQNVTLSCEQNLNHDAMYWYRQDPGQGLRLIYYSQIVNDFQKGDIAEGYSVSREKKESFPLTVTSAQKNPTAFYLCASSIWQGNEKLFFGSGTQLSVL.